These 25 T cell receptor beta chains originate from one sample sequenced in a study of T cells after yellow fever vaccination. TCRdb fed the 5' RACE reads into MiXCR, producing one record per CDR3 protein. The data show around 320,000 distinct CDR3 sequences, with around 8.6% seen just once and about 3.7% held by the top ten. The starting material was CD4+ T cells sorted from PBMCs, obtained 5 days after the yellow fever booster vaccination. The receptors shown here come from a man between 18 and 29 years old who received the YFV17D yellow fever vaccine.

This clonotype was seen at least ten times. The CDR3 nucleotides read TGTGCCAGCAGTACCCGGGGGCGTAACACTGAAGCTTTCTTT. This gives the protein CASSTRGRNTEAFF. This chain joins TRBV12-3 or TRBV12-4 and TRBJ1-1; maybe TRBD1 (6 bases). The length of the CDR3 is 14 residues. V lost 5 bases, J lost 2 bases, and 12 bases lay in between.

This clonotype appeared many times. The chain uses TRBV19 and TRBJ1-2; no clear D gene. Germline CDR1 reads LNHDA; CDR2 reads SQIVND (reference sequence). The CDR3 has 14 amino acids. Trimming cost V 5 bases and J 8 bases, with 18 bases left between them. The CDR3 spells CASSSADGLGGYTF. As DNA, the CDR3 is TGTGCCAGTAGTTCGGCAGACGGCCTGGGGGGCTACACCTTC. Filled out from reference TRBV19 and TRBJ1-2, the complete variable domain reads DGGITQSPKYLFRKEGQNVTLSCEQNLNHDAMYWYRQDPGQGLRLIYYSQIVNDFQKGDIAEGYSVSREKKESFPLTVTSAQKNPTAFYLCASSSADGLGGYTFGSGTRLTVV.

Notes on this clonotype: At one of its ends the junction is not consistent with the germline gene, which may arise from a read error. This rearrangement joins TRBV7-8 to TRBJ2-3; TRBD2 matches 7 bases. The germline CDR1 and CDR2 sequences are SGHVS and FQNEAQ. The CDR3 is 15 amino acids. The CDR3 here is CASNLRAGPTDTQYF. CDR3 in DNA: TGTGCCAGCAACTTAAGAGCGGGGCCCACAGATACGCAGTATTTT.

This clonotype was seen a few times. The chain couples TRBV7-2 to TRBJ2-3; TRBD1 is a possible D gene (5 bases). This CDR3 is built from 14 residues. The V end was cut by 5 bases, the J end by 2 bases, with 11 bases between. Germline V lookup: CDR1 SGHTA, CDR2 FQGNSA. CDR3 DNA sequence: TGTGCCAGCAGCGTGGACAAGCCCACAGATACGCAGTATTTT. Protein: CASSVDKPTDTQYF.

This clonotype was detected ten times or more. The CDR3 here is CASREGLGAKNIQYF. CDR3 sequence (DNA): TGTGCCAGCAGAGAGGGGTTGGGAGCCAAAAACATTCAGTACTTC. This chain uses TRBV7-9 with TRBJ2-4; tentatively, D is TRBD1 or TRBD2 (5 bases each). The CDR3 is made up of 15 amino acids. Germline V gives CDR1 SEHNR, CDR2 FQNEAQ (reference sequence). Between the trimmed V and J ends, which lost 6 bases and 0 bases, there was a span of 12 bases.

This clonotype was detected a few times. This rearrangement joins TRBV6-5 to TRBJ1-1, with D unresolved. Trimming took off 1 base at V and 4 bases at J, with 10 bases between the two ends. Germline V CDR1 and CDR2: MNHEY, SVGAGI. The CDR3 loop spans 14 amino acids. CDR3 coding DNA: TGTGCCAGCAGTTACTATTCGGTGGGCACTGAAGCTTTCTTT. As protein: CASSYYSVGTEAFF.

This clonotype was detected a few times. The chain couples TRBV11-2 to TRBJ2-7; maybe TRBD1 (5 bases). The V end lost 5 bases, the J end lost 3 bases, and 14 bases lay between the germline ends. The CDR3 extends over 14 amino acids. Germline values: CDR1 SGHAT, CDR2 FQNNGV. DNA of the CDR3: TGTGCCAGCAGCCGTAGGGGATCCATCTACGAGCAGTACTTC. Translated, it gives CASSRRGSIYEQYF. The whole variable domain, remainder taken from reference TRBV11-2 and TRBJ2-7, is EAGVAQSPRYKIIEKRQSVAFWCNPISGHATLYWYQQILGQGPKLLIQFQNNGVVDDSQLPKDRFSAERLKGVDSTLKIQPAKLEDSAVYLCASSRRGSIYEQYFGPGTRLTVT.

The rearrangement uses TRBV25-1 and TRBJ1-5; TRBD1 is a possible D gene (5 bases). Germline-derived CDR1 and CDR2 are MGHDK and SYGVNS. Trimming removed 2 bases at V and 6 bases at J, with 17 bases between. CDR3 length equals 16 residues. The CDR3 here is CASSEPGSRGIQPQHF. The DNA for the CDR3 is TGTGCCAGCAGTGAACCAGGGTCCAGAGGGATTCAGCCCCAGCATTTT.

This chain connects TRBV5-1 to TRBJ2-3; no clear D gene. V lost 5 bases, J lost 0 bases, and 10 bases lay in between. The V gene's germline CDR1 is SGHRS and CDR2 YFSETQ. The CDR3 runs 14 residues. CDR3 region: CASREATSTDTQYF. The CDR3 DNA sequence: TGCGCCAGCAGGGAAGCGACTAGCACAGATACGCAGTATTTT.

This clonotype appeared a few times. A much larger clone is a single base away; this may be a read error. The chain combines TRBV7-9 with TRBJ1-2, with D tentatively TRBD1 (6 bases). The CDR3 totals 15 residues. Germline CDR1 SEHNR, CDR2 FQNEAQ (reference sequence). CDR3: CASSQNLRGIYDYTF. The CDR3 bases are TGTGCCAGCAGCCAAAACCTCAGGGGTATCTATGACTACACCTTC.

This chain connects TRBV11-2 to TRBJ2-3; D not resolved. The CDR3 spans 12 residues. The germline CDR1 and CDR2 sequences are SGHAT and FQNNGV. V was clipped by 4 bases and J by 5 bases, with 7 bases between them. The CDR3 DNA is TGTGCCAGCAGCTATTGGGGAGATACGCAGTATTTT. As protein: CASSYWGDTQYF.

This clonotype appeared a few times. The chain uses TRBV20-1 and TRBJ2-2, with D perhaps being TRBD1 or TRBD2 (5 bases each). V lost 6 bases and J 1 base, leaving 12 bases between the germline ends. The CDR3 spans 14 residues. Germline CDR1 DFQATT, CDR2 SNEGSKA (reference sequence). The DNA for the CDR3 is TGCAGTGCCCCGATGAGGGGGAACACCGGGGAGCTGTTTTTT. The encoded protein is CSAPMRGNTGELFF.

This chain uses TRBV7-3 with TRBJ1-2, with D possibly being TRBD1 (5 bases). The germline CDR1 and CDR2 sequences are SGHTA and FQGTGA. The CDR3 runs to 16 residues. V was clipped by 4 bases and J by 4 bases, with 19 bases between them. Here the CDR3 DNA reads TGTGCCAGCAGCTCAGGGCCCGGGAATTACAGCTATGGCTACACCTTC. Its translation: CASSSGPGNYSYGYTF. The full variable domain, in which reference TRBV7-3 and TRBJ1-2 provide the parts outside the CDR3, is GAGVSQTPSNKVTEKGKYVELRCDPISGHTALYWYRQSLGQGPEFLIYFQGTGAADDSGLPNDRFFAVRPEGSVSTLKIQRTERGDSAVYLCASSSGPGNYSYGYTFGSGTRLTVV.

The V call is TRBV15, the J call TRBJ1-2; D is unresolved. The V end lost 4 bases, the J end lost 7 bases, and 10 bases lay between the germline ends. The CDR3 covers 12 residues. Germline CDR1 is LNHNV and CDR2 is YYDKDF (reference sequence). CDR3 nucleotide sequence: TGTGCCACCAGCACATCTTGGGCTGGCTACACCTTC. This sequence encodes CATSTSWAGYTF.

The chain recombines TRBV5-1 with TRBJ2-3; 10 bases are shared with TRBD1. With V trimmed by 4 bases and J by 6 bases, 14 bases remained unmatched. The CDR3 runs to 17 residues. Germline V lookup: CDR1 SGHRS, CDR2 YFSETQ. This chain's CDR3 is CASSTISGTGVSDTQYF. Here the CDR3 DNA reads TGCGCCAGCAGCACTATCTCCGGGACAGGGGTGTCCGATACGCAGTATTTT.

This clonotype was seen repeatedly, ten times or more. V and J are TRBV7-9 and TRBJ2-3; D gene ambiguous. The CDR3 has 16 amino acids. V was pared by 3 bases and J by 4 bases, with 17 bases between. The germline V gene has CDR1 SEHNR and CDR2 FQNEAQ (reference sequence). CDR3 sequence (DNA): TGTGCCAGCAGCTTCACGGCAGGCGGAACCGCAGATACGCAGTATTTT. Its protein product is CASSFTAGGTADTQYF.

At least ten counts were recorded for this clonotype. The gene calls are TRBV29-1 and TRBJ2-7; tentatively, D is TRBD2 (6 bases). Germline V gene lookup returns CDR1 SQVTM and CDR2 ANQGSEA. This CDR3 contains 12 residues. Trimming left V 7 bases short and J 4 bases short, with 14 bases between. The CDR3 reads CSARDSGYEQYF. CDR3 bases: TGCAGCGCCCGGGACTCCGGTTACGAGCAGTACTTC.

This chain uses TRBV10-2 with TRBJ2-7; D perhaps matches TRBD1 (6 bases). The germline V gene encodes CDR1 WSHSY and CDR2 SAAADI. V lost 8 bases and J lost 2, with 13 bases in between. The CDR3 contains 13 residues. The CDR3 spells CASADSPPYEQYF. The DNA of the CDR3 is TGCGCCAGCGCGGACAGCCCCCCCTACGAGCAGTACTTC.

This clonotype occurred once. The CDR3 here is CASSDVTAARANVLTF. Here the CDR3 DNA reads TGTGCCAGCAGTGATGTAACGGCAGCTAGGGCCAACGTCCTGACTTTC. This chain joins TRBV2 and TRBJ2-6; no reliable D call. Germline CDR1 SNHLY, CDR2 FYNNEI. This CDR3 region has 16 residues. The V and J ends lost 3 bases and 5 bases respectively, with 14 bases between them.

The CDR3 sequence: CASSQDGPDTQYF. The CDR3 nucleotides are TGTGCCAGCAGCCAAGATGGTCCCGATACGCAGTATTTT. The gene calls are TRBV3-1 and TRBJ2-3; the D is unclear. The CDR3 extends over 13 amino acids. Looked up from germline, CDR1 is LGHDT and CDR2 is YNNKEL (reference sequence). The germline V and J ends were trimmed by 0 bases and 6 bases, with 7 bases remaining between them.

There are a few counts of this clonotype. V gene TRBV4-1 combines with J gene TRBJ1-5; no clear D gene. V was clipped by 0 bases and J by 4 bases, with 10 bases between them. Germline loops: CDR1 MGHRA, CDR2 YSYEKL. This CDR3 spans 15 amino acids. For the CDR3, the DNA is TGCGCCAGCAGCCAAGATCCAGGCGATAATCAGCCCCAGCATTTT. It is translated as CASSQDPGDNQPQHF.

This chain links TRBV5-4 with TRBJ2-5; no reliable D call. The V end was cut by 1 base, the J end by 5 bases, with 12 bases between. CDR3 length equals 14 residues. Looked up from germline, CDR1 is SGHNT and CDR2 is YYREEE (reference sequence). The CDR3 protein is CASSLLGGSETQYF. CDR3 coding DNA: TGTGCCAGCAGCTTGTTGGGCGGATCCGAGACCCAGTACTTC.

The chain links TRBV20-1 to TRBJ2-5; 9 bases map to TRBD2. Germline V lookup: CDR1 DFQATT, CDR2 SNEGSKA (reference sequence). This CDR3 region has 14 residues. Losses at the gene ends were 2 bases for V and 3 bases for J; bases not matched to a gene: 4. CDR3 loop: CSARLAGLKETQYF. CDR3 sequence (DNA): TGCAGTGCTAGACTAGCGGGGCTGAAAGAGACCCAGTACTTC.

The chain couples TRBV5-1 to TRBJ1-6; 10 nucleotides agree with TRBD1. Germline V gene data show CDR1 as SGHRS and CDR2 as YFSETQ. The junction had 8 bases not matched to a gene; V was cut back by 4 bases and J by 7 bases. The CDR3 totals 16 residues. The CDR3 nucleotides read TGCGCCAGCAGCCGTTCGGGACAGGGGAACAATTCACCCCTCCACTTT. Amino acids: CASSRSGQGNNSPLHF.

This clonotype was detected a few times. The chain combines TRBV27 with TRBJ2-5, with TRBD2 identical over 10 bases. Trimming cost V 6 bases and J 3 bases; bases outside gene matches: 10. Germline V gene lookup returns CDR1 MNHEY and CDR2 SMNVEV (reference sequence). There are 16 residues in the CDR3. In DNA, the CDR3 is TGTGCCAGCAGCCGAGGCCTCCTAGCGGGGGAAGAGACCCAGTACTTC. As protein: CASSRGLLAGEETQYF.